Detailed here is one TCR beta chain. No antigen is known for it. Clones were read by immunoSEQ multiplex PCR, and TCRdb kept only the in-frame ones, dropping some. The sample contains about 350,000 clones, around 88% of which appear only once. This CDR3 region has 17 residues. V lost 7 bases, J lost 8 bases, and 20 bases stayed unmatched. The germline CDR1 and CDR2 sequences are MDHEN and SYDVKM. This record comes from a study of Ad26.COV2.S vaccination and SARS-CoV-2 variants. Study context: The study gave Ad26.COV2.S intramuscularly, once or twice 56 days apart.

Treatment meaning: some 20 received Ad26.COV2.S at low or high dose, single or two shots; several received placebo; per-sample allocation not given. At day 63 after the first vaccine or placebo injection, samples were drawn. Expressing Wuhan-strain SARS-CoV-2 spike, an Ad26 vector served as the vaccine. Study results and limitations: Spike-specific CD8+ and CD4+ T cell responses reportedly showed substantial breadth after vaccination. The TCR breadth and depth analyses may have understated or missed part of the total T cell responses.

The source of this sequence is a person between 18 and 59 years old who received the Ad26.COV2.S COVID-19 vaccine or a placebo. This chain joins TRBV28 and TRBJ1-2, with 9 bases aligning to TRBD1. The material sequenced was peripheral blood, taken in a trial of Ad26.COV2.S vaccine versus placebo. This chain's CDR3 is CASTSIWGTGKQRGYTF. The CDR3 nucleotides are TGTGCCAGCACCTCCATTTGGGGGACAGGGAAACAAAGAGGCTACACCTTC.